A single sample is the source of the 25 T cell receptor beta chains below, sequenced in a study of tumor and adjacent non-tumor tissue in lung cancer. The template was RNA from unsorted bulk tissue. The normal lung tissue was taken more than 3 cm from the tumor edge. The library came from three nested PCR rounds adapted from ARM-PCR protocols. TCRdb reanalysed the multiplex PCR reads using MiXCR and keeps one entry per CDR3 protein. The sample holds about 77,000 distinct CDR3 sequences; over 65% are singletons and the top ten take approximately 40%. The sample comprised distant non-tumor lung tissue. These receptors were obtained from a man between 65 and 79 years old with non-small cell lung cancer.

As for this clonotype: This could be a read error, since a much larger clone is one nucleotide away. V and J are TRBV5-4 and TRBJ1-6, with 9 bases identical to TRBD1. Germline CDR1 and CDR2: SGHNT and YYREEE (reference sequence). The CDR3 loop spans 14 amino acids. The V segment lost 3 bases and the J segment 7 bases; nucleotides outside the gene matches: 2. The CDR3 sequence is CASSCDRGNSPLHF. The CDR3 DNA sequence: TGTGCCAGCAGCTGCGACAGGGGGAATTCACCCCTCCACTTT.

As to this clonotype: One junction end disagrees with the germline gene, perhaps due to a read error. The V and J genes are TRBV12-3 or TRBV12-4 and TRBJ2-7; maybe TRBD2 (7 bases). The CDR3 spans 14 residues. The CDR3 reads CVSSLGGGTYKQYF. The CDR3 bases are TGTGTCAGCAGTTTAGGGGGAGGGACCTACAAGCAGTACTTC.

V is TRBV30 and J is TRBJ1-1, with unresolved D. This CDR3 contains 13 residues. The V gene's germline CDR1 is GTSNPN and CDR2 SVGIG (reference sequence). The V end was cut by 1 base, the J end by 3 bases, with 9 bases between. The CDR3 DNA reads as TGTGCCTGGAGTGGCAGGCGGGACACTGAAGCTTTCTTT. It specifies CAWSGRRDTEAFF.

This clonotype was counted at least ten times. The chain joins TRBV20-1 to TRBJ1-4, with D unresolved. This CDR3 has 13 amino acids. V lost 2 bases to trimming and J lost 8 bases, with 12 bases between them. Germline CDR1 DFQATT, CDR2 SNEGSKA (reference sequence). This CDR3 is CSARYAVEEKLFF. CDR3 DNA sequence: TGCAGTGCTAGATACGCGGTAGAAGAAAAACTGTTTTTT.

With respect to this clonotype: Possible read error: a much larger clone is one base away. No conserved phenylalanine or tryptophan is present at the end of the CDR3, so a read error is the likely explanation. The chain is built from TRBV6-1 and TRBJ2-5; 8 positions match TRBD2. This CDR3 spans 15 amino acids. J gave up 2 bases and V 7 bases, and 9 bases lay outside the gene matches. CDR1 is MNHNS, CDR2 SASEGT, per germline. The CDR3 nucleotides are TGTGCCAGCAATCCTCGGACTAGCTTTCAAGAGACCCAGTACATC. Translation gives CASNPRTSFQETQYI.

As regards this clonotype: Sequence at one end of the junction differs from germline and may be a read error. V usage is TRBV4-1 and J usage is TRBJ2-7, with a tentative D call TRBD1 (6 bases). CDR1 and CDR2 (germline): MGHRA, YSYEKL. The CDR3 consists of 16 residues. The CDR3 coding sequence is TGCGCCAGGAGCCGGACACTGGCGAGAGAGGGGGAGGAGCAGTACTTC. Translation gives CARSRTLAREGEEQYF.

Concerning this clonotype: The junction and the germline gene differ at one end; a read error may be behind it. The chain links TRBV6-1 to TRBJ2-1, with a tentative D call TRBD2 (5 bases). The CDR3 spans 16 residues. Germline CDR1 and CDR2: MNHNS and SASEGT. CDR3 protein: CAISELGVEVYNEQFF. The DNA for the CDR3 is TGTGCCATCAGTGAACTTGGGGTGGAGGTTTACAATGAGCAGTTCTTC.

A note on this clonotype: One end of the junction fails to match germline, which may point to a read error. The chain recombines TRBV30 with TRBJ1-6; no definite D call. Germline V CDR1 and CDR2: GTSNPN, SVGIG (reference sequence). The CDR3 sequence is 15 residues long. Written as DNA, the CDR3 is TGTGTCTGGAGTGCTCTGGGATCCTGGAATTCACCCCTCCACTTT. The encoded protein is CVWSALGSWNSPLHF.

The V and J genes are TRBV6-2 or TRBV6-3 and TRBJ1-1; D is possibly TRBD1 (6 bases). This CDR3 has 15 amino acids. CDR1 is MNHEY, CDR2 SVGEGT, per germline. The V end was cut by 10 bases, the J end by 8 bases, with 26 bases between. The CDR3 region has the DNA TGTGCCAACCGACCTTTCCTGGGACAAAGAAGAGAAGCTTTCTTT. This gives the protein CANRPFLGQRREAFF.

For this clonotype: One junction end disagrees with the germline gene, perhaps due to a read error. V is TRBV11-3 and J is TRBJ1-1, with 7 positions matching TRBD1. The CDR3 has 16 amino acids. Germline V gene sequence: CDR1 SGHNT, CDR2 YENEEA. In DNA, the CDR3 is TGTGCCAACAACCTCCGGGACAGAACCCTGAATACTGAAGCTTTCTTC. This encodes CANNLRDRTLNTEAFF.

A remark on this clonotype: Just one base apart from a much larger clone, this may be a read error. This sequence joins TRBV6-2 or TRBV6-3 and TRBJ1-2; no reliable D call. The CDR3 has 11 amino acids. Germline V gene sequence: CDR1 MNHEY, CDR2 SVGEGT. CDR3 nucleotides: TGTGCCAGCGCATCGGGGTATGGCTACGCCTTC. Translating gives CASASGYGYAF.

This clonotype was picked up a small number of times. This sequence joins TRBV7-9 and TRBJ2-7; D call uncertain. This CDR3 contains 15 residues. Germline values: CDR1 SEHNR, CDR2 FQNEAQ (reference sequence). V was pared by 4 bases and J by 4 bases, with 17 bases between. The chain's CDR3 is CASSSIKDGVYEQYF. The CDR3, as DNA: TGTGCCAGCAGCTCGATCAAGGACGGCGTTTACGAGCAGTACTTC.

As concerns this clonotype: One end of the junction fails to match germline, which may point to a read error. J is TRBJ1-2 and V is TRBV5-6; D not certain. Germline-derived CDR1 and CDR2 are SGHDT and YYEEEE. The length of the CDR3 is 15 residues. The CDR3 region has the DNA TGTGCCGGCAGCAGAATCGACGGAGCTAACTATGACTACACCTTC. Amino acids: CAGSRIDGANYDYTF. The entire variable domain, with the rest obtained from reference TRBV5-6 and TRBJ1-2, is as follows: DAGVTQSPTHLIKTRGQQVTLRCSPKSGHDTVSWYQQALGQGPQFIFQYYEEEERQRGNFPDRFSGHQFPNYSSELNVNALLLGDSALYLCAGSRIDGANYDYTFGSGTRLTVV.

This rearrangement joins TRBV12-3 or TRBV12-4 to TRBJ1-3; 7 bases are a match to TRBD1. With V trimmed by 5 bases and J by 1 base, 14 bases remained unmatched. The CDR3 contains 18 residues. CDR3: CASSRTETGIGSGNTIYF. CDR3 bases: TGTGCCAGCAGTCGTACCGAGACAGGGATCGGTTCTGGAAACACCATATATTTT.

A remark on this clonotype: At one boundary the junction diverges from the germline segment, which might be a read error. This CDR3 reads CSSSSTDSSSNIQYF. The CDR3 DNA reads as TGTTCCAGCAGTTCAACTGACAGCTCATCAAACATTCAGTACTTC. The chain combines TRBV12-3 or TRBV12-4 with TRBJ2-4, with D maybe TRBD1 (5 bases). CDR3 length: 15 residues.

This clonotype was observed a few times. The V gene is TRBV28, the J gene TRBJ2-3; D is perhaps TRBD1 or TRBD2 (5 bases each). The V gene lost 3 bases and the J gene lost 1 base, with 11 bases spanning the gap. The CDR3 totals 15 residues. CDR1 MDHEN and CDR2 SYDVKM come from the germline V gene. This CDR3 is CASSFRGAGTDTQYF. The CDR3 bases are TGTGCCAGCAGTTTTAGAGGGGCGGGCACAGATACGCAGTATTTT.

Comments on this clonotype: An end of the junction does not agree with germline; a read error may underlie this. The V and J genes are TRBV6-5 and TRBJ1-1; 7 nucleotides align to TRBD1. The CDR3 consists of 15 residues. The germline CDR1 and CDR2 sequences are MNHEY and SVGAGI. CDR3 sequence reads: CASSRRQGMTTEALF. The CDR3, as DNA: TGTGCCAGCAGTCGAAGACAGGGCATGACCACTGAAGCTTTGTTT.

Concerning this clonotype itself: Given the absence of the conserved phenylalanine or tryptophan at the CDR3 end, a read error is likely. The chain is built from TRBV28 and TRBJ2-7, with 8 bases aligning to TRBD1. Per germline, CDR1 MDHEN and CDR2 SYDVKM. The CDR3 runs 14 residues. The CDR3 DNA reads TGTGCCAGCTGTTTGTCCACAGGGGGCTACGAGCAGTACCTC. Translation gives CASCLSTGGYEQYL.

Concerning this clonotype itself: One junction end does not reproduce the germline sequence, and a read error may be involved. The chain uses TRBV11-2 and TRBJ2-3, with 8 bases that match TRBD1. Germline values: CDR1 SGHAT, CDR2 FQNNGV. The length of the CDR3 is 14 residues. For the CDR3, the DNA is TGTGCCAGCAGCTCGACAGGGGACTCTGATACGCAGTTTTTT. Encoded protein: CASSSTGDSDTQFF.

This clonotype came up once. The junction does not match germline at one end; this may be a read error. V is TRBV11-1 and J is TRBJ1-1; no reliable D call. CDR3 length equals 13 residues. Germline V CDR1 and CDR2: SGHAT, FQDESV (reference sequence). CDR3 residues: CAISLQCGSEAFF. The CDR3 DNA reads TGTGCCATCAGCTTACAGTGTGGGAGTGAAGCTTTCTTT. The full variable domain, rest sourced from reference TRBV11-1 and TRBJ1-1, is EAEVAQSPRYKITEKSQAVAFWCDPISGHATLYWYRQILGQGPELLVQFQDESVVDDSQLPKDRFSAERLKGVDSTLKIQPAELGDSAMYLCAISLQCGSEAFFGQGTRLTVV.

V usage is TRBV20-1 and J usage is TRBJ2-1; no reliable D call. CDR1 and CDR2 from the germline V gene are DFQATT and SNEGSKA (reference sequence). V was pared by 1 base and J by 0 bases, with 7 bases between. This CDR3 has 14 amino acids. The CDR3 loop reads CSARAYDSYNEQFF. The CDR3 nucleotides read TGCAGTGCTAGAGCTTACGACTCCTACAATGAGCAGTTCTTC.

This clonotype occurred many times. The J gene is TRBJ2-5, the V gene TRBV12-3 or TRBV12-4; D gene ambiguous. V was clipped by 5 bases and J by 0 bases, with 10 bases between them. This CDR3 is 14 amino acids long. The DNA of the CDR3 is TGTGCCAGCAGTCACTTTGAGTACCAAGAGACCCAGTACTTC. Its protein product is CASSHFEYQETQYF.

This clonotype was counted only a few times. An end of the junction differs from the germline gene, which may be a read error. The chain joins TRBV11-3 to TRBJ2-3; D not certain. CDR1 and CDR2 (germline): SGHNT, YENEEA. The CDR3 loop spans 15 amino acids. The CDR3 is CDSTRREVITDTQYF. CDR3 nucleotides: TGTGACAGCACTCGTAGGGAAGTAATCACAGATACGCAGTATTTT.

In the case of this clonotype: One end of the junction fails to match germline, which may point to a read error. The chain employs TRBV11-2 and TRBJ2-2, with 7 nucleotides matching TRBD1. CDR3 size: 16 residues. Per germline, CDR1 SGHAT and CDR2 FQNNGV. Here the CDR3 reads CASSFRTGPSPGKLSF. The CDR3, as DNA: TGTGCCAGCAGCTTTCGGACAGGCCCTTCCCCCGGGAAGCTGTCTTTT. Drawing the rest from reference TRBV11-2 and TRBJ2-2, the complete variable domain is EAGVAQSPRYKIIEKRQSVAFWCNPISGHATLYWYQQILGQGPKLLIQFQNNGVVDDSQLPKDRFSAERLKGVDSTLKIQPAKLEDSAVYLCASSFRTGPSPGKLSFGEGSRLTVL.

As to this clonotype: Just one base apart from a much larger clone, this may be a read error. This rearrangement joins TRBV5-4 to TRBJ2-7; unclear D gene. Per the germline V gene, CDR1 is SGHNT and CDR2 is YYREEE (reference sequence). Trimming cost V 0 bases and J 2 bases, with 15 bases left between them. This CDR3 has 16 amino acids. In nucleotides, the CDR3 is TGTGCCAGCAGCTTGGCCATGGGAAACTTGCCCTACGAGCAGTACTTC. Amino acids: CASSLAMGNLPYEQYF.